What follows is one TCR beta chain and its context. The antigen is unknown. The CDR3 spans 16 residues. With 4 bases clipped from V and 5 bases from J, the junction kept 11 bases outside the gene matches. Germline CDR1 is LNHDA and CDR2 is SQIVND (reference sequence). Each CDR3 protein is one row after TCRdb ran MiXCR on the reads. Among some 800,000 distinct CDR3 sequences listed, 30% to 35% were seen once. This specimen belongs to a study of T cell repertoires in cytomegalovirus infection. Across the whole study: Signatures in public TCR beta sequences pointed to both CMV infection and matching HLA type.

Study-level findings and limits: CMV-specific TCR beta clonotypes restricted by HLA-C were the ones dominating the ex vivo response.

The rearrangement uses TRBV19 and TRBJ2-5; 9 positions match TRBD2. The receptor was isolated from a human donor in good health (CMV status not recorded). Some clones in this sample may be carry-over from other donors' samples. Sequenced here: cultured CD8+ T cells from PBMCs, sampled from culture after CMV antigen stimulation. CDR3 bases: TGTGCCAGTAGTACAGGGTTCAGCGGGGGGATGGAGACCCAGTACTTC. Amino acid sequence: CASSTGFSGGMETQYF. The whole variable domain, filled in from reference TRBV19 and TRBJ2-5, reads DGGITQSPKYLFRKEGQNVTLSCEQNLNHDAMYWYRQDPGQGLRLIYYSQIVNDFQKGDIAEGYSVSREKKESFPLTVTSAQKNPTAFYLCASSTGFSGGMETQYFGPGTRLLVL.